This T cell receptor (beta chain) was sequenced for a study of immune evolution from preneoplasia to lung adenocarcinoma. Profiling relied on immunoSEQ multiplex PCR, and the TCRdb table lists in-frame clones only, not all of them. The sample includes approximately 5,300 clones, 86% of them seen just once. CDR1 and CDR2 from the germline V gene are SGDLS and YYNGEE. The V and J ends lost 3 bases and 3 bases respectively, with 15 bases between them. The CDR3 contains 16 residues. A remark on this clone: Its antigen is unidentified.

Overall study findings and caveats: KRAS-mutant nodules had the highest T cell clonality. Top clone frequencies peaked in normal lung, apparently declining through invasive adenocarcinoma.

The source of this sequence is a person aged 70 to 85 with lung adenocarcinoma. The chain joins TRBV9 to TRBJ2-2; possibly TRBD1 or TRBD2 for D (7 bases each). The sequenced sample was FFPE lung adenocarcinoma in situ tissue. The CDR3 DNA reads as TGTGCCAGCAGCGGAGAGACAGGGAGGGACACCGGGGAGCTGTTTTTT. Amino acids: CASSGETGRDTGELFF.